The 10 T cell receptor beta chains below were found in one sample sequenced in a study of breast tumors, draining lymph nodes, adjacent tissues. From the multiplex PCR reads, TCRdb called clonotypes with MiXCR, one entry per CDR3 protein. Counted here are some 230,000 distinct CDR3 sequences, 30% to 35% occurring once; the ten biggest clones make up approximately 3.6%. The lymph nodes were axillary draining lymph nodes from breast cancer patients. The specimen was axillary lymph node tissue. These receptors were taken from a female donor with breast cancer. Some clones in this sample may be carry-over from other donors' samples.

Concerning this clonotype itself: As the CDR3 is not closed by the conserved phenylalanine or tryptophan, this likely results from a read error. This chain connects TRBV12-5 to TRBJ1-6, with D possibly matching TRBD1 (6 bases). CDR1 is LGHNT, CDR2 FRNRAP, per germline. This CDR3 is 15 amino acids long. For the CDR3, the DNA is TGTGCCAGCAGTGGGGGGGGGCTCGATAATTCACCCCTCCACCTT. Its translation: CASSGGGLDNSPLHL.

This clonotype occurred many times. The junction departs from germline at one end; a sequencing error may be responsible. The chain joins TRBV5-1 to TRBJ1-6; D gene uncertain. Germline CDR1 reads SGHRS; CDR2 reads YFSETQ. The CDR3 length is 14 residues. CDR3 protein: CASRRFNSNSPLHF. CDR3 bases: TGCGCCAGCAGGCGCTTCAACAGCAATTCCCCCCTCCACTTT.

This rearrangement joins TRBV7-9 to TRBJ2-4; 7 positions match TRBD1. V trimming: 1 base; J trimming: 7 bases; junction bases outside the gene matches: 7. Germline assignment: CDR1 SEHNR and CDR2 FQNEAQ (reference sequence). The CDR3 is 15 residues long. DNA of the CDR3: TGTGCCAGCAGCTTAGGACAGGGTCAGCGGAACATTCAGTACTTC. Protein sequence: CASSLGQGQRNIQYF.

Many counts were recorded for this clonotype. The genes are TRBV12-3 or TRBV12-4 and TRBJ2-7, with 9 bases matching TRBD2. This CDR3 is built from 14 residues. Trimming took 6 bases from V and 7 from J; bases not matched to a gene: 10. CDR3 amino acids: CASREGARGGEQYF. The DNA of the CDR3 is TGTGCCAGCAGAGAGGGGGCGCGGGGGGGAGAGCAGTACTTC.

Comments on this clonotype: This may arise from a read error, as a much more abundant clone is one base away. CDR3 sequence: CPWPLGRPYGQYF. In nucleotides, the CDR3 is TGTCCCTGGCCCCTCGGACGGCCCTACGGGCAGTACTTC. The chain uses TRBV11-2 and TRBJ2-7, with D unclear. Per the germline V gene, CDR1 is SGHAT and CDR2 is FQNNGV. The CDR3 spans 13 residues.

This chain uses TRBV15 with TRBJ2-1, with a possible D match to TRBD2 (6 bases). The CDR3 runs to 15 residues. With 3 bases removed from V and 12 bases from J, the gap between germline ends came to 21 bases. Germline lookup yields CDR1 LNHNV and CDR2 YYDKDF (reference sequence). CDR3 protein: CATSSGTTSTDTQFF. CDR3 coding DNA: TGTGCCACCAGCAGCGGGACCACTAGCACAGATACGCAGTTCTTC.

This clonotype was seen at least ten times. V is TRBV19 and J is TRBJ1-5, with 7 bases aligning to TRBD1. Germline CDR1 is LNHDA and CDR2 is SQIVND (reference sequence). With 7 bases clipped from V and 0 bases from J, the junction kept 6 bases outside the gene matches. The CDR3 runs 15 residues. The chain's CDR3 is CASKGTVYSNQPQHF. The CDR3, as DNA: TGTGCCAGTAAGGGGACAGTCTATAGCAATCAGCCCCAGCATTTT. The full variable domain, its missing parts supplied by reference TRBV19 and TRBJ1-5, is DGGITQSPKYLFRKEGQNVTLSCEQNLNHDAMYWYRQDPGQGLRLIYYSQIVNDFQKGDIAEGYSVSREKKESFPLTVTSAQKNPTAFYLCASKGTVYSNQPQHFGDGTRLSIL.

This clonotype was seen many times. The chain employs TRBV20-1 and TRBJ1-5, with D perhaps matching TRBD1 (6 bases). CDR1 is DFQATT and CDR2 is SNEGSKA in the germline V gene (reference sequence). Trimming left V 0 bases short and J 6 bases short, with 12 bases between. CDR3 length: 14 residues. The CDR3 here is CSAREGGGGQPQHF. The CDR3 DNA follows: TGCAGTGCTAGAGAGGGAGGGGGTGGTCAGCCCCAGCATTTT.

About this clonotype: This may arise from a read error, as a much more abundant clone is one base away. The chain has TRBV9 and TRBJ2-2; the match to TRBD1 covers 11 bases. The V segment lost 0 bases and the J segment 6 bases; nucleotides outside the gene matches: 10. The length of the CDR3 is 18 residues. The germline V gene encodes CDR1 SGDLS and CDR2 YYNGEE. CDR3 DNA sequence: TGTGCCAGCAGCGTAGGGTGGCACGGGACAGGGGGAGCCGGGGAGCTGTTTTTT. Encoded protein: CASSVGWHGTGGAGELFF.

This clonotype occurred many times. CDR3 residues: CSAKGQGDGYTF. CDR3 nucleotide sequence: TGCAGTGCTAAGGGACAGGGAGATGGCTACACCTTC. This chain connects TRBV20-1 to TRBJ1-2; TRBD1 matches 9 bases. CDR1 and CDR2 (germline): DFQATT, SNEGSKA (reference sequence). This CDR3 is built from 12 residues. Unmatched junction bases numbered 3, after V lost 4 bases and J lost 6 bases.